Given below is one T cell receptor (beta chain) in context. The antigen is unknown. The investigators amplified TCR beta CDR3 regions from RNA transcripts. In the first-round RT-PCR of the TCR CDR3, the HTBI primer set was used. TCRdb processed the multiplex PCR reads anew with MiXCR; each CDR3 protein has one entry. The data show over 450,000 distinct CDR3 sequences, about 15% seen once. The CDR3 length is 16 residues. V shed 5 bases and J 5 bases; nucleotides not matched to a gene: 11. Germline V gene lookup returns CDR1 SGHAT and CDR2 FQNNGV. The data belong to a study of T cells in Graves' hyperthyroidism and ophthalmopathy. Whole-study findings and limits: Ophthalmopathy cases were set apart from stable hyperthyroidism by a 13 V-J model. Also found in blood were most expanded thyroid clonotypes above 0.001.

The source of this sequence is a woman aged 18-35 years with Graves' hyperthyroidism. The sequenced sample was blood. The chain uses TRBV11-2 and TRBJ2-1; 8 positions match TRBD2. In DNA form, the CDR3 reads TGTGCCAGCAGCGCGCGGGGGGCTAGCGGTCACAATGAGCAGTTCTTC. It codes for CASSARGASGHNEQFF.